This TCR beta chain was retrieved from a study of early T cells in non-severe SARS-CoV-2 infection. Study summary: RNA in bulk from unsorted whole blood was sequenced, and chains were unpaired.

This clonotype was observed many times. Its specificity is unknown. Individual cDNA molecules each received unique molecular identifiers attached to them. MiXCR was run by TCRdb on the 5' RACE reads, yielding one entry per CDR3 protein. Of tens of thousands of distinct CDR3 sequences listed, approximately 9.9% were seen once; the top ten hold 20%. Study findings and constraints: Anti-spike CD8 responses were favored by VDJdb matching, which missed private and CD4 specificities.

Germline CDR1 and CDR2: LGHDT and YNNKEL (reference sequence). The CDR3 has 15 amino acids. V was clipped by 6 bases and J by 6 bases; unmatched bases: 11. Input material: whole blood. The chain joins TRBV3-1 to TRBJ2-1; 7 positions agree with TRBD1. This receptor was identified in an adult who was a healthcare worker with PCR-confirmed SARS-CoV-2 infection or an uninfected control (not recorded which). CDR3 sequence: CASSHRRGLSNEQFF. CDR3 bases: TGTGCCAGCAGTCACCGCAGGGGGTTAAGCAATGAGCAGTTCTTC.